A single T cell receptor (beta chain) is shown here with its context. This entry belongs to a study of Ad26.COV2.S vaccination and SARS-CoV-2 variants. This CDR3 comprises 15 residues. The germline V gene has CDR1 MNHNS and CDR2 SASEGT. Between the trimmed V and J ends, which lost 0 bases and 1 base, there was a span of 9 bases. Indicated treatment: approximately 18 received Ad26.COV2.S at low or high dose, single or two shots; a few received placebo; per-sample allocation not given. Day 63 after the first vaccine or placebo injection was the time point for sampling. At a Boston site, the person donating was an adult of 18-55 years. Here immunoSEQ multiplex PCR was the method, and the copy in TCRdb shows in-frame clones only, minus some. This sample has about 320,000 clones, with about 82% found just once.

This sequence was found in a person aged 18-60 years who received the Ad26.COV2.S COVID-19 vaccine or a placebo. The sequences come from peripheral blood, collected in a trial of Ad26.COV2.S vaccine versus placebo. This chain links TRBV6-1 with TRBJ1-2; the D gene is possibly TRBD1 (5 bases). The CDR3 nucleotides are TGTGCCAGCAGTGAAGCGGGACGGTTTAACTATGGCTACACCTTC. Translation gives CASSEAGRFNYGYTF.